Listed below are T cell receptor beta chains from one sample, sequenced in a study of blood T cell repertoires in COVID-19. The data were produced by immunoSEQ multiplex PCR, yet TCRdb's version contains in-frame clones alone and is incomplete. The sample has about 110,000 clones, around 89% seen once. Sequenced: peripheral blood. The receptors come from a woman in her fifties or sixties with acute or convalescent COVID-19. Each CDR3 is given without its conserved first and last residue. The order of the fields is V gene, J gene, D gene, CDR3 protein. A D gene is named only where the DNA matches it firmly.

v_call: TRBV6-5; j_call: TRBJ1-3; d_call: TRBD1; cdr3_aa: ASSYLGQAGNTIY
v_call: TRBV5-5; j_call: TRBJ2-7; d_call: TRBD1; cdr3_aa: ASTNLPGGTGAYEQY
v_call: TRBV6-5; j_call: TRBJ2-5; d_call: TRBD1; cdr3_aa: ASSHQTGAETQY
v_call: TRBV20-1; j_call: TRBJ2-3; d_call: .; cdr3_aa: SVPRTDTQY
v_call: TRBV30; j_call: TRBJ1-5; d_call: .; cdr3_aa: AWSVTGLIPHQPQH
v_call: TRBV9; j_call: TRBJ1-6; d_call: .; cdr3_aa: ASSAQKAGRSPLH
v_call: TRBV6-5; j_call: TRBJ2-7; d_call: TRBD1; cdr3_aa: ATARTGQGYEQY
v_call: TRBV3-1/TRBV3-2; j_call: TRBJ2-3; d_call: TRBD1; cdr3_aa: ASSGQGPTDTQY
v_call: TRBV10-1; j_call: TRBJ2-2; d_call: TRBD2; cdr3_aa: ASSDPGRAAGELF
v_call: TRBV3-1/TRBV3-2; j_call: TRBJ1-2; d_call: TRBD1; cdr3_aa: ASSPTGGGYGYT
v_call: TRBV20-1; j_call: TRBJ2-1; d_call: TRBD2; cdr3_aa: SASLLAGGPEEQF
v_call: TRBV10-1; j_call: TRBJ2-7; d_call: .; cdr3_aa: ASSGNRAREQY
v_call: TRBV29-1; j_call: TRBJ2-1; d_call: .; cdr3_aa: SVASLARNEQF
v_call: TRBV19; j_call: TRBJ2-1; d_call: TRBD1; cdr3_aa: ASSDRGGDEQF
v_call: TRBV29-1; j_call: TRBJ2-7; d_call: .; cdr3_aa: SSRDGGHEQY
v_call: TRBV27; j_call: TRBJ2-7; d_call: .; cdr3_aa: ASSLGGSSYEQY
v_call: TRBV7-9; j_call: TRBJ2-7; d_call: TRBD1; cdr3_aa: ASSTLGTAYEQY
v_call: TRBV7-9; j_call: TRBJ1-6; d_call: .; cdr3_aa: ASSFSNSPLH
v_call: TRBV2; j_call: TRBJ2-2; d_call: .; cdr3_aa: ASSEFSTGELF
v_call: TRBV7-6; j_call: TRBJ2-1; d_call: TRBD2; cdr3_aa: ASSLVGGSYNEQF
v_call: TRBV10-3; j_call: TRBJ1-6; d_call: .; cdr3_aa: AISVREEDSPLH
v_call: TRBV19; j_call: TRBJ2-1; d_call: .; cdr3_aa: ASSPLGPPNNEQF
v_call: TRBV24-1; j_call: TRBJ1-4; d_call: .; cdr3_aa: ATGGATNEKLF
v_call: TRBV11-2; j_call: TRBJ2-1; d_call: TRBD2; cdr3_aa: ASSPTGTSLGRTNNEQF
v_call: TRBV2; j_call: TRBJ2-1; d_call: TRBD1; cdr3_aa: ASNSGTAPNNEQF
v_call: TRBV12-3/TRBV12-4; j_call: TRBJ2-7; d_call: .; cdr3_aa: ASSSTYEQY
v_call: TRBV7-9; j_call: TRBJ2-5; d_call: .; cdr3_aa: ASSSAGAGETQY
v_call: TRBV20-1; j_call: TRBJ2-7; d_call: .; cdr3_aa: SAFNYEQY
v_call: TRBV6-5; j_call: TRBJ2-5; d_call: .; cdr3_aa: ASRTRSQQTQY
v_call: TRBV5-6; j_call: TRBJ2-2; d_call: TRBD2; cdr3_aa: ASSLGAGVNTGELF
v_call: TRBV19; j_call: TRBJ2-3; d_call: .; cdr3_aa: ASTNPGNTQY
v_call: TRBV5-1; j_call: TRBJ1-6; d_call: TRBD1; cdr3_aa: ASRGDRGRNSPLH
v_call: TRBV2; j_call: TRBJ2-2; d_call: .; cdr3_aa: ASSPGWTTTGELF
v_call: TRBV6-5; j_call: TRBJ2-3; d_call: TRBD1; cdr3_aa: ATNEQGSTDTQY
v_call: TRBV19; j_call: TRBJ2-7; d_call: .; cdr3_aa: ASSIQGSYEQY
v_call: TRBV11-2; j_call: TRBJ2-7; d_call: .; cdr3_aa: ASSLGALRGGSHEQY
v_call: TRBV5-1; j_call: TRBJ2-1; d_call: TRBD2; cdr3_aa: ASSLEPAGGYNEQF
v_call: TRBV21-1; j_call: TRBJ1-2; d_call: .; cdr3_aa: ASSKRGRVGVVI
v_call: TRBV30; j_call: TRBJ1-2; d_call: TRBD1; cdr3_aa: AWNLLGQGNYGYT
v_call: TRBV29-1; j_call: TRBJ1-1; d_call: .; cdr3_aa: SVNRDSPEAF
v_call: TRBV18; j_call: TRBJ2-1; d_call: TRBD1; cdr3_aa: ASSHRDRGQGNEQF
v_call: TRBV21-1; j_call: TRBJ2-1; d_call: .; cdr3_aa: ASRNSGGSYNEQF
v_call: TRBV2; j_call: TRBJ1-5; d_call: .; cdr3_aa: ASSLHRTISNQPQH
v_call: TRBV15; j_call: TRBJ2-1; d_call: .; cdr3_aa: ATSRVSGFNEQF
v_call: TRBV5-1; j_call: TRBJ2-2; d_call: .; cdr3_aa: ASSLALFSGNTGELF
v_call: TRBV28; j_call: TRBJ1-5; d_call: .; cdr3_aa: ASHSGGSGQPQH
v_call: TRBV21-1; j_call: TRBJ1-1; d_call: .; cdr3_aa: ASSNTWTDMNTEAF
v_call: TRBV11-3; j_call: TRBJ2-1; d_call: .; cdr3_aa: ASSLGGSGRNEQF
v_call: TRBV7-2; j_call: TRBJ2-7; d_call: TRBD2; cdr3_aa: ASSTASGLYEQY
v_call: TRBV2; j_call: TRBJ2-3; d_call: TRBD2; cdr3_aa: ASSQLAATGY